This TCR beta chain emerged from a study of control samples from healthy donors and cancer patients. This CDR3 contains 15 residues. Losses at the gene ends were 4 bases for V and 2 bases for J; bases not matched to a gene: 7. Germline lookup yields CDR1 PRHDT and CDR2 FYEKMQ (reference sequence). TCRdb's table, derived via immunoSEQ multiplex PCR, lists solely in-frame clones and lacks some. The sample includes about 94,000 clones, 90% seen only once; the top ten take roughly 3.4%. The chain uses TRBV13 and TRBJ1-2, with 7 bases matching TRBD1. What was sequenced was blood. This receptor was identified in a woman aged 18-29 years in good health. The CDR3 DNA reads TGTGCCAGCAGCTGGGGGGGACAGCGGAACTATGGCTACACCTTC. Residues: CASSWGGQRNYGYTF.